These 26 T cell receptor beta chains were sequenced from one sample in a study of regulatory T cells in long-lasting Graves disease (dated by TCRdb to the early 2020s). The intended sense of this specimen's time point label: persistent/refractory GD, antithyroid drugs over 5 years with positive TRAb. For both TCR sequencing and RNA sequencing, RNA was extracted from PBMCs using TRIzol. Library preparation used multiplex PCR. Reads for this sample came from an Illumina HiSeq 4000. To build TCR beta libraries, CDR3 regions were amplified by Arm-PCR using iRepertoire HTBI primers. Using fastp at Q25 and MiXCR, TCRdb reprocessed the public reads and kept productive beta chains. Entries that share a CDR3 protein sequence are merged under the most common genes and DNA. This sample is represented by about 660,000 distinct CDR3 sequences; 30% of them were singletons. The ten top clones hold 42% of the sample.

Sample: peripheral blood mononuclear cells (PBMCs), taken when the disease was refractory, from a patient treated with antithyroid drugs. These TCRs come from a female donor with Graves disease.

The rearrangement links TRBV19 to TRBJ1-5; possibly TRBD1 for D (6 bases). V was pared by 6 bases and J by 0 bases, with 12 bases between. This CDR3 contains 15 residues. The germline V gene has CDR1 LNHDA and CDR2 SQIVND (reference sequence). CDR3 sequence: CASSTDSDSNQPQHF. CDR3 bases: TGTGCCAGTAGCACGGACAGTGATAGCAATCAGCCCCAGCATTTT.

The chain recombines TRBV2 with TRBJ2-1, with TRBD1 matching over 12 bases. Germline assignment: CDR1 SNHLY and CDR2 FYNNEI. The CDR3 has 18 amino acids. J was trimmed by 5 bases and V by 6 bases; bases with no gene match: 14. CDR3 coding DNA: TGTGCCAGCAGGGCAAGAATACCGGGACAGGGGGCAAACAATGAGCAGTTCTTC. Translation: CASRARIPGQGANNEQFF.

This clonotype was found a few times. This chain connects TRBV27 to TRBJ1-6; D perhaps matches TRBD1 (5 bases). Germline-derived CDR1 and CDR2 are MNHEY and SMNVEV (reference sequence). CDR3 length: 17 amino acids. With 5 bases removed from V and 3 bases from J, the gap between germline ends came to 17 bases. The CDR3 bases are TGTGCCAGCAGTCTGGGGGTTACCCGGAGCTATAATTCACCCCTCCACTTT. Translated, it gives CASSLGVTRSYNSPLHF.

CDR3 in DNA: TGTGCCAGCAGCTTAGCGCTGGCCAGGGACATAAATCAGCCCCAGCATTTT. This translates into CASSLALARDINQPQHF. The chain joins TRBV7-9 to TRBJ1-5, with D maybe TRBD1 (6 bases). V lost 0 bases and J 4 bases, leaving 16 bases between the germline ends. Germline CDR1 reads SEHNR; CDR2 reads FQNEAQ (reference sequence). This CDR3 comprises 17 residues.

The CDR3, as DNA: TGCGCCAGCAGCGGACAACTCAGGGAGAACACTGAAGCTTTCTTT. The encoded protein is CASSGQLRENTEAFF. J is TRBJ1-1 and V is TRBV5-1; D might be TRBD1 (5 bases). The germline gives CDR1 SGHRS, CDR2 YFSETQ. V lost 4 bases to trimming and J lost 1 base, with 14 bases between them. This CDR3 has 15 residues. The whole variable domain, remainder taken from reference TRBV5-1 and TRBJ1-1, is KAGVTQTPRYLIKTRGQQVTLSCSPISGHRSVSWYQQTPGQGLQFLFEYFSETQRNKGNFPGRFSGRQFSNSRSEMNVSTLELGDSALYLCASSGQLRENTEAFFGQGTRLTVV.

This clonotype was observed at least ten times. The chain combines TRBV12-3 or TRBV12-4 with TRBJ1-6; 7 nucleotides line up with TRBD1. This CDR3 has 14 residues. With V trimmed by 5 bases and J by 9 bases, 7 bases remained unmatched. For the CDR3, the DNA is TGTGCCAGCAGTGGGCGACAGGGAGGTTCACCCCTCCACTTT. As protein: CASSGRQGGSPLHF.

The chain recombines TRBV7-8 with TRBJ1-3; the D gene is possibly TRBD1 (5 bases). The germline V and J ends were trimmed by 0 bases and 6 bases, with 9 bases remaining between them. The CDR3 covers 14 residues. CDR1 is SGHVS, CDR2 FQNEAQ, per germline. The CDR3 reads CASSLAGTENTIYF. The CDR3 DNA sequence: TGTGCCAGCAGCTTAGCGGGGACGGAAAACACCATATATTTT.

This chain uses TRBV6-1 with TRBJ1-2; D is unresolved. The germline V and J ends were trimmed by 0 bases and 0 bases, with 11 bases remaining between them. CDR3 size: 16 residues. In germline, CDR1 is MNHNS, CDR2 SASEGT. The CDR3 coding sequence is TGTGCCAGCAGTGAAGCGCACTGGTTGGCTAACTATGGCTACACCTTC. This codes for CASSEAHWLANYGYTF.

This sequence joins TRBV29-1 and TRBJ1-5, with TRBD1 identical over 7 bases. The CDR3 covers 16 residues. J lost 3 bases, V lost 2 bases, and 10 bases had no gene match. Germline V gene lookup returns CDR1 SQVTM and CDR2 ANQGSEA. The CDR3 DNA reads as TGCAGCGTTGAATTGTACGCCAGGGGGAACAATCAGCCCCAGCATTTT. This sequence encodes CSVELYARGNNQPQHF.

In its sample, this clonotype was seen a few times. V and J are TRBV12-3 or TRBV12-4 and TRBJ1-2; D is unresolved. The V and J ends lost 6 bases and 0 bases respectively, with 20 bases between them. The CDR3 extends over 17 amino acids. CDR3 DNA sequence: TGTGCCAGCAGCCAGGCGCCAGCAACGAAAGCTAACTATGGCTACACCTTC. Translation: CASSQAPATKANYGYTF.

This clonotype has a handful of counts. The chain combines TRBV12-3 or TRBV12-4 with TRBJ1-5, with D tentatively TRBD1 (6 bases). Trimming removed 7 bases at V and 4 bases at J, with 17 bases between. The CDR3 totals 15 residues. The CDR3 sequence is CASTGQSFGNQPQHF. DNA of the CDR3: TGTGCCAGCACCGGACAGAGTTTCGGGAATCAGCCCCAGCATTTT.

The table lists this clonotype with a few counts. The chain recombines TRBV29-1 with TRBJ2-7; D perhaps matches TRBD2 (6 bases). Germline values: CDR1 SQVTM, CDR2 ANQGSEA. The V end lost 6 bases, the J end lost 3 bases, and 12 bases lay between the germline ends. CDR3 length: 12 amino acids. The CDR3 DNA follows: TGCAGCGTCTGGGACTTCCTCTACGAGCAGTACTTC. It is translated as CSVWDFLYEQYF.

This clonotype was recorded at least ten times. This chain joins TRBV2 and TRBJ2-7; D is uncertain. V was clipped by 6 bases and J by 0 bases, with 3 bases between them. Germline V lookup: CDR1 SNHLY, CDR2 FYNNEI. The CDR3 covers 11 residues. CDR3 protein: CASRDSYEQYF. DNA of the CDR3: TGTGCCAGCAGGGACTCCTACGAGCAGTACTTC.

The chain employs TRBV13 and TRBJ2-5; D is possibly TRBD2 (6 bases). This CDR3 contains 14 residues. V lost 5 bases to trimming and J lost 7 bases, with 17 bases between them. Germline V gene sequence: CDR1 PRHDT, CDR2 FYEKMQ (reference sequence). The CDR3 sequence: CASSRREQTLTQYF. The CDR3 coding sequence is TGTGCCAGCAGCAGGAGGGAGCAGACGCTGACCCAGTACTTC.

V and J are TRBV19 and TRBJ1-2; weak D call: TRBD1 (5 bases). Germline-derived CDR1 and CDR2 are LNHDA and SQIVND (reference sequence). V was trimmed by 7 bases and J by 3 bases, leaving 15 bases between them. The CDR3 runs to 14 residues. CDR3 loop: CASTPAGYDYGYTF. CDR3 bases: TGTGCCAGTACACCGGCAGGGTATGACTATGGCTACACCTTC.

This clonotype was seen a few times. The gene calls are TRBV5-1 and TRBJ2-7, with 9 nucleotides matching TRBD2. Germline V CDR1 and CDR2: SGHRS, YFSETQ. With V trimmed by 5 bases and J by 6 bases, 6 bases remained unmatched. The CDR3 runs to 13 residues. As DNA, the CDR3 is TGCGCCAGCAGTTGGCTAGCGGGACGCGAGCAGTACTTC. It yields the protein CASSWLAGREQYF.

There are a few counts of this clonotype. The CDR3 loop reads CASSLAGGGKTQYF. As DNA, the CDR3 is TGTGCCAGCAGCTTAGCGGGAGGAGGAAAGACCCAGTACTTC. This sequence joins TRBV7-2 and TRBJ2-5; possible D gene TRBD2, 6 bases. The CDR3 totals 14 residues. V was pared by 0 bases and J by 6 bases, with 11 bases between. CDR1 and CDR2 (germline): SGHTA, FQGNSA.

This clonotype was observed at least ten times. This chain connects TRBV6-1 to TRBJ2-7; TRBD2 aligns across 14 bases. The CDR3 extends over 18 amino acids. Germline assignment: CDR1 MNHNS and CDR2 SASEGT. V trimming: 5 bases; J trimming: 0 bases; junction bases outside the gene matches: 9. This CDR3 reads CASSPRTSGRYSSYEQYF. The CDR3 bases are TGTGCCAGCAGTCCGCGGACTAGCGGGAGGTACTCCTCCTACGAGCAGTACTTC.

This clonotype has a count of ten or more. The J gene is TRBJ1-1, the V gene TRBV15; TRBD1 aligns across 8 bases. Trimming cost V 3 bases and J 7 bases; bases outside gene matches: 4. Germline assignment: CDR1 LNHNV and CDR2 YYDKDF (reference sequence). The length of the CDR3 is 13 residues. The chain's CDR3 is CATSRDRVGEAFF. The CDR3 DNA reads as TGTGCCACCAGCAGGGACAGGGTCGGTGAAGCTTTCTTT.

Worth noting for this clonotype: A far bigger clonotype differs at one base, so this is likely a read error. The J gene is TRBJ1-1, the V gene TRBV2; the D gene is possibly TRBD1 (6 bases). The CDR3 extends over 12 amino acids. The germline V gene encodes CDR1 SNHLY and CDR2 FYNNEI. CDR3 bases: TGTGCCAGCAGTAGGGGGAACGCTGAAGCTTTCTTT. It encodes CASSRGNAEAFF. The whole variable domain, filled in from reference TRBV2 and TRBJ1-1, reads EPEVTQTPSHQVTQMGQEVILRCVPISNHLYFYWYRQILGQKVEFLVSFYNNEISEKSEIFDDQFSVERPDGSNFTLKIRSTKLEDSAMYFCASSRGNAEAFFGQGTRLTVV.

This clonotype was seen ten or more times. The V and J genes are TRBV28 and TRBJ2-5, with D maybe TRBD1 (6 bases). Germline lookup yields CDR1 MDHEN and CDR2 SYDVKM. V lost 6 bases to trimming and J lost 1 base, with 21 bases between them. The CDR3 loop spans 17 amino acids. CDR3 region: CASRDLTGTPRQETQYF. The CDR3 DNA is TGTGCCAGCAGAGATCTTACAGGGACACCCCGCCAAGAGACCCAGTACTTC.

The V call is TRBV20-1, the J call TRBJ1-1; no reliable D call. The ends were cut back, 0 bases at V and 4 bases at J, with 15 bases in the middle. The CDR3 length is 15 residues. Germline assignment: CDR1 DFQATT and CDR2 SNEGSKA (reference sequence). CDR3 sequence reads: CSARDWRGGPTEAFF. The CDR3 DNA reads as TGCAGTGCTAGAGATTGGCGAGGCGGGCCCACTGAAGCTTTCTTT.

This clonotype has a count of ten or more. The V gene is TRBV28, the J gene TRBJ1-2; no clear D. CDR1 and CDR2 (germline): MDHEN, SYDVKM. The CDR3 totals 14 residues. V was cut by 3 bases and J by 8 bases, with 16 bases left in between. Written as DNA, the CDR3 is TGTGCCAGCAGTTTTCAGACGGCGGTACGAGGCTACACCTTC. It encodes CASSFQTAVRGYTF.

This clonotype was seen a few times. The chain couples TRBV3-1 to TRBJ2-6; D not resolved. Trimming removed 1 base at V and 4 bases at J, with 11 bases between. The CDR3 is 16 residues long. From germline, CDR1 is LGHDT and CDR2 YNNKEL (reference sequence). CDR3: CASSQAREFGANVLTF. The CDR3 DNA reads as TGTGCCAGCAGCCAAGCCCGCGAGTTCGGGGCCAACGTCCTGACTTTC.

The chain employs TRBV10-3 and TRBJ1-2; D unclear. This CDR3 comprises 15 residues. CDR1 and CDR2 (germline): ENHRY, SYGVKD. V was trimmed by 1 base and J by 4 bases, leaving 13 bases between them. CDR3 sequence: CAISEYSVQFYGYTF. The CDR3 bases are TGTGCCATCAGTGAGTATTCCGTGCAGTTCTATGGCTACACCTTC.

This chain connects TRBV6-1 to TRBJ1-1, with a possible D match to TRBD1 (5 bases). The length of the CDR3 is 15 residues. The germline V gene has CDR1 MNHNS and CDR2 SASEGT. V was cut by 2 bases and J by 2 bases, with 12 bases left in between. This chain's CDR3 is CASSEPTDINTEAFF. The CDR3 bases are TGTGCCAGCAGTGAACCGACGGACATAAACACTGAAGCTTTCTTT.